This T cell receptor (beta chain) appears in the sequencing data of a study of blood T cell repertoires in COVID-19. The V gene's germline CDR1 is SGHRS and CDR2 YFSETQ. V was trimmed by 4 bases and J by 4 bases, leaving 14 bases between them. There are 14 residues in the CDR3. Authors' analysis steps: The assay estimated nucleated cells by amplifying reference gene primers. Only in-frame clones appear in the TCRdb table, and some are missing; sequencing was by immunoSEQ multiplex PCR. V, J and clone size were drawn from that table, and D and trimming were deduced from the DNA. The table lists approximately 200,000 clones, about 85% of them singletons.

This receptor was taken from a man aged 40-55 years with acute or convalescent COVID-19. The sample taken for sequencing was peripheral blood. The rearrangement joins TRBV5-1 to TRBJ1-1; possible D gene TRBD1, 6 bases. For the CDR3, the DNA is TGCGCCAGCAGCCTACAGGGATGGGGCACTGAAGCTTTCTTT. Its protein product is CASSLQGWGTEAFF.